These T cell receptor beta chains were read from a single sample in a study of CD8+CD57+ T cells in acquired aplastic anemia. MiXCR, run by TCRdb on the reads, gives a single entry per CDR3 protein. The table shows fewer than 200,000 distinct CDR3 sequences, with about 44% occurring only once. The source material was sorted CD4+, CD8+, or CD8+CD57+ T cells (not recorded which) from PBMCs. Every receptor here comes from a human donor with aplastic anemia. CDR3s include the opening cysteine and the closing phenylalanine or tryptophan. D genes are given only for firm matches. Clone size is not always given. Where it is, it says once, few, many or a class for expanded clones.

clone_size	j_call	d_call	v_call	cdr3_aa	cdr3_nt
NA	TRBJ2-7	TRBD2	TRBV11-1	CASSLGLAGYYEQYF	TGTGCCAGCAGCTTAGGACTAGCGGGGTACTACGAGCAGTACTTC
NA	TRBJ1-2	NA	TRBV19	CAPPRGYTF	TGTGCCCCACCGCGAGGCTACACCTTC
NA	TRBJ1-2	NA	TRBV7-2	CASSLADLYGYTF	TGTGCCAGCAGCTTAGCAGACCTCTATGGCTACACCTTC
NA	TRBJ1-1	NA	TRBV9	CASSVNRGGTEAFF	TGTGCCAGCAGCGTAAATCGGGGAGGGACTGAAGCTTTCTTT
NA	TRBJ2-5	NA	TRBV2	CASRRGARQTQYF	TGTGCCAGCAGGAGGGGGGCCCGGCAGACCCAGTACTTC
NA	TRBJ2-3	NA	TRBV24-1	CATSDSGETTDTQYF	TGTGCCACCAGTGATTCCGGGGAGACCACAGATACGCAGTATTTT
NA	TRBJ1-1	TRBD1	TRBV7-6	CASSSRDRKNTEAFF	TGTGCCAGCAGCTCACGGGACAGGAAGAACACTGAAGCTTTCTTT
many	TRBJ1-3	TRBD1	TRBV7-3	CASSLLGQGSGNTIYF	TGTGCCAGCAGCTTACTAGGACAGGGCTCTGGAAACACCATATATTTT
many	TRBJ1-6	NA	TRBV25-1	CASSELVPSYSPLHF	TGTGCCAGCAGTGAATTGGTCCCCAGTTATTCACCCCTCCACTTT
once	TRBJ2-2	NA	TRBV7-7	CASRNANTGELFF	TGTGCCAGTCGGAACGCGAACACCGGGGAGCTGTTTTTT
NA	TRBJ1-1	TRBD1	TRBV15	CATSRVSVRTGSEAFF	TGTGCCACCAGCAGAGTATCAGTACGGACAGGGTCCGAAGCTTTCTTT
NA	TRBJ1-6	NA	TRBV2	CASMQGPNSPLHF	TGTGCCAGCATGCAGGGGCCTAATTCACCCCTCCACTTT
NA	TRBJ2-1	NA	TRBV20-1	CSATTSNEQFF	TGCAGTGCTACTACTTCCAATGAGCAGTTCTTC
many	TRBJ2-3	TRBD2	TRBV5-1	CASSLGRGGTDTQYF	TGCGCCAGCAGCTTGGGGCGGGGGGGCACAGATACGCAGTATTTT
many	TRBJ2-2	NA	TRBV9	CASSEGSAGTGELFF	TGTGCCAGCAGCGAGGGGTCGGCGGGGACCGGGGAGCTGTTTTTT
many	TRBJ2-5	NA	TRBV5-6	CASSTQGLETQYF	TGTGCCAGCAGCACACAGGGTCTAGAGACCCAGTACTTC
many	TRBJ1-4	NA	TRBV20-1	CSASQGLNEKLFF	TGCAGTGCTAGTCAGGGTCTAAATGAAAAACTGTTTTTT
NA	TRBJ2-7	TRBD1	TRBV15	CATSRGQKQYEQYF	TGTGCCACCAGCCGGGGACAGAAACAATACGAGCAGTACTTC
many	TRBJ1-6	TRBD1	TRBV6-1	CASIRSPGQGSSPLHF	TGTGCCAGCATCCGAAGCCCGGGACAGGGTAGCTCACCCCTCCACTTT
NA	TRBJ1-6	NA	TRBV20-1	CSADMISNSPLHF	TGCAGCGCCGATATGATTTCAAATTCACCCCTCCACTTT
many	TRBJ2-5	TRBD2	TRBV5-8	CASSLVLAGVETQYF	TGTGCCAGCAGCTTGGTACTAGCGGGGGTGGAGACCCAGTACTTC
NA	TRBJ1-2	NA	TRBV29-1	CSVEEPVRNYGYTF	TGCAGCGTTGAAGAACCGGTCAGAAACTATGGCTACACCTTC
NA	TRBJ1-5	NA	TRBV15	CATSRERRQGGNQPQHF	TGTGCCACCAGCAGAGAGCGTCGGCAGGGAGGCAATCAGCCCCAGCATTTT
many	TRBJ2-1	NA	TRBV20-1	CSAGRQGVWNEQFF	TGCAGTGCTGGGCGGCAGGGTGTTTGGAATGAGCAGTTCTTC
once	TRBJ2-7	NA	TRBV7-8	CASSIGYSYEQYF	TGTGCCAGCAGCATCGGATACTCCTACGAGCAGTACTTC
NA	TRBJ2-7	NA	TRBV2	CASSTQIQYEQYF	TGTGCCAGCAGTACGCAGATACAATACGAGCAGTACTTC
NA	TRBJ2-3	NA	TRBV12-3/TRBV12-4	CASSLEVQDTQYF	TGTGCCAGCAGTTTAGAGGTGCAAGATACGCAGTATTTT
once	TRBJ2-7	NA	TRBV20-1	CSARDYRSDEQYF	TGCAGTGCTAGAGATTACCGGTCGGACGAGCAGTACTTC
many	TRBJ2-1	NA	TRBV20-1	CSARKGSGLNEQFF	TGCAGTGCTAGAAAAGGTAGCGGCTTGAATGAGCAGTTCTTC
many	TRBJ1-2	NA	TRBV20-1	CSANPRGLDGYTF	TGCAGTGCTAATCCCAGGGGTTTGGATGGCTACACCTTC
NA	TRBJ2-7	TRBD2	TRBV2	CASSDTSGGAYEQYF	TGTGCCAGCAGTGATACTAGCGGGGGGGCCTACGAGCAGTACTTC
few	TRBJ2-1	NA	TRBV20-1	CSAPEEGLEQFF	TGCAGTGCCCCTGAAGAGGGGCTGGAGCAGTTCTTC
NA	TRBJ2-7	TRBD2	TRBV25-1	CASSSQTSGGEYEQYF	TGTGCCAGCAGTTCCCAGACTAGCGGGGGGGAATACGAGCAGTACTTC
NA	TRBJ2-6	NA	TRBV15	CATSREGPGTGANVLTF	TGTGCCACCAGCAGAGAGGGCCCTGGGACTGGGGCCAACGTCCTGACTTTC
NA	TRBJ2-7	TRBD2	TRBV7-2	CASSYGGNQYF	TGTGCCAGCAGCTACGGGGGGAATCAGTACTTC
many	TRBJ2-5	TRBD2	TRBV4-2	CASSLVTGGQETQYF	TGTGCCAGCAGCCTAGTGACGGGGGGCCAAGAGACCCAGTACTTC
NA	TRBJ2-2	NA	TRBV15	CATSRDFGELFF	TGTGCCACCAGCAGAGATTTCGGGGAGCTGTTTTTT